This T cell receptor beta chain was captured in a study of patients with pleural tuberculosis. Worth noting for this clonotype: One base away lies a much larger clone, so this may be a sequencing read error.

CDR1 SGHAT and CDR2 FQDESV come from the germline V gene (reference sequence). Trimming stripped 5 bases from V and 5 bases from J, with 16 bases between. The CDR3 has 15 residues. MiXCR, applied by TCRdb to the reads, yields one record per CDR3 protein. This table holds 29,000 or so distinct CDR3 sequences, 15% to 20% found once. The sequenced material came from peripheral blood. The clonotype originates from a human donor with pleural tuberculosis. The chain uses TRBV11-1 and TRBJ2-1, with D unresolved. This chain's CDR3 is CASSRTASGNNEQFF. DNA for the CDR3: TGTGCCAGCAGCCGTACGGCTAGTGGAAACAATGAGCAGTTCTTC. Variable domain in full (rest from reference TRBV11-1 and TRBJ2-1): EAEVAQSPRYKITEKSQAVAFWCDPISGHATLYWYRQILGQGPELLVQFQDESVVDDSQLPKDRFSAERLKGVDSTLKIQPAELGDSAMYLCASSRTASGNNEQFFGPGTRLTVL.